This TCR beta chain was sequenced in a study of shared clonotypes between healthy human individuals (TCRdb year 2020). General notes on the study: Three men and two women, aged 18 to 49 years, made up the cohort. Per donor, three plates each were used for CD4 naive and CD4 memory, two for CD8 naive, and one for CD8 memory. The study deeply sequenced blood TCR repertoires of about 5 healthy adults to estimate repertoire size and the extent of clonotype sharing between individuals. Different laboratories and diverse techniques were used to prepare libraries and sequence TCR repertoires, to increase sequencing depth and limit assay-specific biases. Per donor, leukapheresis produced somewhere between about 0.8 and 9 billion PBMCs. What the authors observed across the whole study: Naive subsets generally had larger estimated clonotype richness than memory subsets did. The genetic and exposure-history diversity represented was limited by the small number of donors. Sampling was restricted to blood, and TCR repertoires in tissues likely differ from the TCR repertoires found in blood. Rarefaction of sorted-subset datasets indicated incomplete sequencing despite the large sequencing depth. Compared with non-shared clonotypes, clonotypes shared by all four sorted-subset donors had higher generation probabilities. Sharing across a few donors was observed for about 5% of naive CD4, about 3.2% of naive CD8, 2.3% of memory CD4, and about 0.4% of memory CD8 clonotypes. Pairwise subsampling led to the expectation that sequencing depth would affect the degree of clonotype sharing among donors.

CD8 naive samples were CD45RO-negative cells positively selected for CCR7, giving a CD45RA+CCR7+ population that excluded TemRA cells. Donors were healthy HIV-negative adults with no recently reported acute infections or vaccinations. Only Caucasian adults living in Nashville, Tennessee, USA were represented among the donors. Blood was collected by leukapheresis, and PBMCs were isolated by Ficoll-Histopaque density gradient centrifugation and then cryopreserved in liquid nitrogen vapor phase. Analytical flow cytometry was used to check the purity and quantity of each magnetically sorted T cell population. Genomic DNA was isolated from each sorted fraction and quantified by UV absorbance on a Nanodrop 2000c. Using the deep immunoSEQ assay, multiplex PCR amplified TCR CDR3 regions from genomic DNA. Genomic DNA extracted from each cell subset was distributed evenly over all wells of several immunoSEQ 96-well plates, and each plate served as one replicate. Each replicate PCR for sorted subsets received about 0.2 ug genomic DNA, equal to tens of thousands of T cell genomes. The purified libraries were quantified using a Qubit 3.0 fluorometer, sized with a Bioanalyzer 2100, and then quantified again using the KAPA Library Quantification kit. Every immunoSEQ 96-well plate was sequenced on a dedicated single-read 150-cycle Illumina NextSeq 550 flow cell. The paper's data handling went like this. Because the immunoSEQ output included only junctional sequences and no quality scores, the filtering could not be the same as the filtering used for full-length reads. To assign V/J genes and CDR3, sequences were annotated using PyIR, a Python wrapper for IgBLAST v1.9, with IMGT germline references. Any read was removed if the V/J assignment was weak (E-value above 1e-6), the CDR3 was missing, or the read contained stop codons, out-of-frame junctions, or ambiguous translated residues. V3J clonotypes were defined as sequences sharing an identical inferred V gene, J gene, and CDR3 amino acid sequence. Percentage overlap between repertoires was calculated by dividing the number of shared unique clonotypes by the size of the smaller repertoire. Repertoire richness was assessed with RTK rarefaction, the Chao1 estimator, and Recon v2.1 estimates of unobserved clonotypes. OLGA was used to compute generation probabilities for all TCRbeta clonotypes that the gDNA method yielded from a few donors. As stored in TCRdb, this immuneACCESS dataset retains in-frame rearrangements with V and J assigned. A fraction of the clones does not appear; measured against another copy, unresolved V genes explain less than half of the discrepancy, and the remainder lacks a known reason. V and J calls and clone size follow that table, whereas D and trimming were derived from the DNA. The sample profile shows some 1,900,000 clones; about 94% of them were found once. More than 0.95% of the sample belongs to the ten largest clones.

CDR1 LNHDA and CDR2 SQIVND were looked up in the germline V gene (reference sequence). Inclusive of the bounding cysteine and phenylalanine, the CDR3 is 16 residues long. The only DNA kept is the CDR3, 48 bases in frame from the first base. V loses 5 bases, J loses 2 bases, and the germline ends lie 17 bases apart. Comment on this clone: What this receptor recognizes is not known. The sample holds no much larger clone one base away, and base qualities are not on file.

The origin of this receptor is a man younger than 30 in good health. The chain is assembled from TRBV19 and TRBJ2-3, with a weak D call of TRBD2 (6 bases match). The sequenced sample was naive CD8+ T cells sorted from blood. The sample's cell subset or site label, in plain terms: CD45RA+CCR7+. The CDR3 protein sequence reads: CASSPRGSGDTDTQYF. The DNA sequence is given as TGTGCCAGTAGTCCTCGAGGTAGCGGAGACACAGATACGCAGTATTTT.